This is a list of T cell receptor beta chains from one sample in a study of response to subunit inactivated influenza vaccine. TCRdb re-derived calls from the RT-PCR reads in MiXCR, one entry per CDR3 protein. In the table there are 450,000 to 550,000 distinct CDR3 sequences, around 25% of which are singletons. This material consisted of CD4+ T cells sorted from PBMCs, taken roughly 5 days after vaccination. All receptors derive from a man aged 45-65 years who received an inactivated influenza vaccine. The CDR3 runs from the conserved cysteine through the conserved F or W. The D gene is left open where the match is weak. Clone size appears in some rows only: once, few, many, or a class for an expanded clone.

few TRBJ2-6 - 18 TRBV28 CASSLDGTLTSGANVLTF TGTGCCAGCAGTCTAGATGGCACTCTGACGTCTGGGGCCAACGTCCTGACTTTC
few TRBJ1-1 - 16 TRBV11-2 CASTQPGVGLDTEAFF TGTGCCAGCACACAGCCCGGTGTAGGACTGGACACTGAAGCTTTCTTT
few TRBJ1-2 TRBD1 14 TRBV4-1 CASSREGARYGYTF TGCGCCAGCAGCCGCGAGGGGGCTAGGTATGGCTACACCTTC
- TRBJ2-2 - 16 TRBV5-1 CASSLVYGADTGELFF TGCGCCAGCAGCTTGGTCTATGGGGCTGACACCGGGGAGCTGTTTTTT
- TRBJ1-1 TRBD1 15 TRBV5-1 CASSSTGQQNTEAFF TGCGCCAGCAGCTCAACGGGACAGCAAAACACTGAAGCTTTCTTT
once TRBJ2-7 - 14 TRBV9 CASSVGAVSYEQYF TGTGCCAGCAGCGTGGGGGCAGTCTCCTACGAGCAGTACTTC
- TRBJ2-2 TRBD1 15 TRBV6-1 CATSTGTLGSGELFF TGTGCCACCTCGACAGGGACCTTAGGTTCCGGGGAGCTGTTTTTT
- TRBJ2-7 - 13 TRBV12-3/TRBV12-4 CASSPRSPYEQYF TGTGCCAGCAGCCCGCGAAGCCCCTACGAGCAGTACTTC
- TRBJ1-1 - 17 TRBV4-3 CASSQDLGWEVGTEAFF TGCGCCAGCAGCCAAGATCTGGGTTGGGAGGTGGGCACTGAAGCTTTCTTT
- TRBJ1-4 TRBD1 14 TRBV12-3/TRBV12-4 CASSLRQGEVKLFF TGTGCCAGCAGTTTGCGACAGGGGGAGGTAAAACTGTTTTTT
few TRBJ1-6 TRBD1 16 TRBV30 CAWGRRGDRYNSPLHF TGTGCCTGGGGCCGTCGGGGGGACAGGTATAATTCACCCCTCCACTTT
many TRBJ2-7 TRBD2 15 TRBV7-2 CASSLYLAASSEQYF TGTGCCAGCAGCTTGTATCTAGCGGCCTCCTCCGAGCAGTACTTC
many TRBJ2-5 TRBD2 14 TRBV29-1 CSVKGTSGQETQYF TGCAGCGTCAAAGGGACTAGCGGACAAGAGACCCAGTACTTC
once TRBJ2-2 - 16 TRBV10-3 CAISESVFRNTGELFF TGTGCCATCAGTGAGTCTGTGTTTCGGAACACTGGGGAGCTGTTTTTT
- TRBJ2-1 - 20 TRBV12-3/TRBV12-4 CASTSSAGQTTGGSYNEQFF TGTGCCAGCACTTCTTCCGCCGGACAGACCACCGGGGGCTCCTACAATGAGCAGTTCTTC
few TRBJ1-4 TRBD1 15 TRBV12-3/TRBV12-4 CASTLGNRGHEKLFF TGTGCCAGCACCCTGGGTAACAGGGGGCATGAAAAACTGTTTTTT
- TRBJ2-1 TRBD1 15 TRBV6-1 CASSESDRDYNEQFF TGTGCCAGCAGTGAATCGGACAGGGACTACAATGAGCAGTTCTTC
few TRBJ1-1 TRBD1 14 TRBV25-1 CASRGDRGATEAFF TGTGCCAGCAGGGGGGACAGGGGGGCGACTGAAGCTTTCTTT
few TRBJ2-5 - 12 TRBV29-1 CSVVLGKETQYF TGCAGCGTTGTGCTCGGCAAAGAGACCCAGTACTTC
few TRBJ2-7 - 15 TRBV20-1 CSARDLSQGSYEQYF TGCAGTGCTAGAGATTTAAGCCAGGGCTCCTACGAGCAGTACTTC
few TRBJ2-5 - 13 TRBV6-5 CASSSRVGETQYF TGTGCCAGCAGTTCTAGGGTGGGAGAGACCCAGTACTTC
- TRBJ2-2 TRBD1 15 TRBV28 CASSFDRGAAGELFF TGTGCCAGCAGTTTTGACAGGGGAGCCGCCGGGGAGCTGTTTTTT
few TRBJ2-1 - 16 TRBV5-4 CASSSDYLSSYNEQFF TGTGCCAGCAGCTCCGACTACTTGAGCTCCTACAATGAGCAGTTCTTC